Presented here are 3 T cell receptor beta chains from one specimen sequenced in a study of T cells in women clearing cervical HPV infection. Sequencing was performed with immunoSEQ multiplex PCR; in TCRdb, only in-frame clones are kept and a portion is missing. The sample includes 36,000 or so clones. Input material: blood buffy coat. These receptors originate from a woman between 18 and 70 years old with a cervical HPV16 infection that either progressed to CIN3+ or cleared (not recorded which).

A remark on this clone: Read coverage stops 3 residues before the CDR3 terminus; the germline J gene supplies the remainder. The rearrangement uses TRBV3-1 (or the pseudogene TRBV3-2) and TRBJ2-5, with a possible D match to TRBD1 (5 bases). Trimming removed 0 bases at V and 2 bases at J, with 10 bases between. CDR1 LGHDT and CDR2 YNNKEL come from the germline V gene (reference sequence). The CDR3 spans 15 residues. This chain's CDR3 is CASSQDQGTQETQYF. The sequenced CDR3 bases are TGTGCCAGCAGCCAAGATCAGGGCACTCAAGAGACC.

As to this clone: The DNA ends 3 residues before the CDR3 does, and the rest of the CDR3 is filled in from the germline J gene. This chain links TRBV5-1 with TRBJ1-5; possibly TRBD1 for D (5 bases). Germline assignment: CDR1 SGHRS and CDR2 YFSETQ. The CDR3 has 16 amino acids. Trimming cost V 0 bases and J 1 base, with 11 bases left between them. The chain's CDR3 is CASSLDGGVSNQPQHF. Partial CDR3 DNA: TGCGCCAGCAGCTTGGACGGGGGGGTAAGCAATCAGCCC.

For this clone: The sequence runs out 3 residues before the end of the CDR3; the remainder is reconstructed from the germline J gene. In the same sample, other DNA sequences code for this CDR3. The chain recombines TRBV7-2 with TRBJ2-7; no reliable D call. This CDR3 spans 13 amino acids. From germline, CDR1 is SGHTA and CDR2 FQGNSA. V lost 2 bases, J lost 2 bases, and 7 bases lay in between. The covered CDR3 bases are TGTGCCAGCAGCTTAAATGAGGCCTACGAG. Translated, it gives CASSLNEAYE. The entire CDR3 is CASSLNEAYEQYF.